The present T cell receptor (beta chain) was sequenced within a study of early stage breast cancer tumors. Background on the study: Most invasive tumors, twelve of 16, were ER+/PR+/HER2-.

Profiling relied on immunoSEQ multiplex PCR, and the TCRdb table lists in-frame clones only, not all of them. The sample comprises roughly 25,000 clones, about 70% of which are singletons, and 8.5% to 10% rests with the top ten. V shed 1 base and J shed 3 bases, with 12 bases lying between them. CDR1 and CDR2 (germline): SSHAT, FNYEAQ (reference sequence). The CDR3 spans 16 residues. In regard to this clone: Its matching antigen is unknown.

Study-wide findings and caveats: Most shared enriched TCRB sequences were commonly generated ones.

Each tumor contributed about 19-55 mg of diced tissue. This TCR was recovered from a person aged 55-75 years with breast cancer. The chain uses TRBV7-7 and TRBJ2-2; D not certain. Sequencing input: breast tumor tissue. CDR3 coding DNA: TGTGCCAGCAGCTTAGAAGCCCTGGCGGACACCGGGGAGCTGTTTTTT. Its translation: CASSLEALADTGELFF.